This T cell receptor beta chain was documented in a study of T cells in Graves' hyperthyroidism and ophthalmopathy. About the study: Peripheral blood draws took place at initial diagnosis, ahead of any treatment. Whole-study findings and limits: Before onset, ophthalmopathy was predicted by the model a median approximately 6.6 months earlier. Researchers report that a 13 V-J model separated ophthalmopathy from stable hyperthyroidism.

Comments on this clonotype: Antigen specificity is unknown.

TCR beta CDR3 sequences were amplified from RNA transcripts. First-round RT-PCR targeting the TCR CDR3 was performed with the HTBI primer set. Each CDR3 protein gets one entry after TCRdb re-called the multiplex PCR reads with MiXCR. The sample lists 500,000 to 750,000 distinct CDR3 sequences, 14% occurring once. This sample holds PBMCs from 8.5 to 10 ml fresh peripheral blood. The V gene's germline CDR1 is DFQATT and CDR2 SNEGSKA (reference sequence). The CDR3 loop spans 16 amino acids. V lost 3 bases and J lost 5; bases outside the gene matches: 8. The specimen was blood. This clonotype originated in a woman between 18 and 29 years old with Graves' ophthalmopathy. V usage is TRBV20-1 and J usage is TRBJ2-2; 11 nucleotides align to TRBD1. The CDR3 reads CSARNRDRGFTGELFF. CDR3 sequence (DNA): TGCAGTGCTAGGAACCGGGACAGGGGGTTTACCGGGGAGCTGTTTTTT.